This T cell receptor (beta chain) was found in a study of chemoradiotherapy in HPV16-positive cancers. The sample holds a few counts of this clone. Produced via immunoSEQ multiplex PCR; TCRdb's table is partial and in-frame only. Among under 2,500 clones listed, about 68% were seen once. V shed 7 bases and J shed 8 bases, with 12 bases lying between them. CDR1 is MGHDK, CDR2 SYGVNS, per germline. The CDR3 covers 13 residues. The V gene is TRBV25-1, the J gene TRBJ1-6; D is unresolved. This TCR derives from a human donor with HPV-associated anogenital cancer. The source was tumor tissue, collected from a patient who underwent chemoradiotherapy. The CDR3 spells CASTQVGDSPLHF. CDR3 bases: TGTGCCAGCACTCAGGTTGGGGATTCACCCCTCCACTTT.